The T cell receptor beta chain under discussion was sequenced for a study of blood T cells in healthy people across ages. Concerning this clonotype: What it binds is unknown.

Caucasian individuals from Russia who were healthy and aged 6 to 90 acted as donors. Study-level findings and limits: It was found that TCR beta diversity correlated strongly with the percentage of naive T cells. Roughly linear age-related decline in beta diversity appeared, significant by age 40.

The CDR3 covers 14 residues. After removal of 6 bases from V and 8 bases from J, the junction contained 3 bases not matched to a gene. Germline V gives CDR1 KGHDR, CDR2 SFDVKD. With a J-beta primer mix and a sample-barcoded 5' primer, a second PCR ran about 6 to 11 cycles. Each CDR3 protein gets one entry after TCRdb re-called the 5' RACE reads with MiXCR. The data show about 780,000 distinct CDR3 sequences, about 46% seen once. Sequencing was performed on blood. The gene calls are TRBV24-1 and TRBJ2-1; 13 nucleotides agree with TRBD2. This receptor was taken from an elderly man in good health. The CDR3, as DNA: TGTGCCACCAGTAGGACTAGCGGGAGTTATGAGCAGTTCTTC. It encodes CATSRTSGSYEQFF.